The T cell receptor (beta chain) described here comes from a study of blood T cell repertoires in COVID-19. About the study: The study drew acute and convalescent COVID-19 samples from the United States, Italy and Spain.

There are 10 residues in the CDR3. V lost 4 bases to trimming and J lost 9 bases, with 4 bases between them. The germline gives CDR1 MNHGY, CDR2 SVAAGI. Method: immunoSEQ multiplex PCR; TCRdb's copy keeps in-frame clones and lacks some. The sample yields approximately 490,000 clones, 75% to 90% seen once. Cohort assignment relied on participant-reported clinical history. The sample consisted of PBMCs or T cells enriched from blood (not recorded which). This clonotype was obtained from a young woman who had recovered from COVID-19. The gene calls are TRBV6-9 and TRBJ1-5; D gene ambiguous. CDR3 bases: TGTGCCAGCAGTTCTCCGCCCCAGCATTTT. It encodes CASSSPPQHF.